Sequencing of this TCR beta chain was carried out in a study of tumor and adjacent non-tumor tissue in lung cancer. Findings of the study overall: Normal lung showed higher cumulative top 100 clone frequency than tumor. Tumor tissue had significantly higher TCR diversity than normal lung.

The library came from three nested PCR rounds adapted from ARM-PCR protocols. MiXCR, applied by TCRdb to the multiplex PCR reads, yields one record per CDR3 protein. The data contain approximately 120,000 distinct CDR3 sequences, about 61% of them singletons. Only a few counts were recorded for this clonotype. Its target is not known. A read error may be the cause here, since a much bigger clone is one base away. This sample's RNA came from whole unsorted tissue. Distant lung tissue was collected more than 3 cm away from the tumor edge. The V gene lost 4 bases and the J gene lost 2 bases, with 12 bases spanning the gap. Per germline, CDR1 SGHDT and CDR2 YYEEEE. The CDR3 runs to 14 residues.

This chain uses TRBV5-6 with TRBJ1-2, with D perhaps TRBD1 (5 bases). Source material: distant non-tumor lung tissue. This TCR was recovered from a man in his 60s with non-small cell lung cancer. Written as DNA, the CDR3 is TGTGCCAGCAGCCGGACATGGGGGAACTATGGCTACACCTTC. Encoded protein: CASSRTWGNYGYTF.